This TCR beta chain was sequenced in a study of blood T cell repertoires in COVID-19. Overall study: Italy, Spain and the United States were the sources of the convalescent and acute COVID-19 samples. The cDNA or gDNA used as material had been derived from T cells, B-cell-depleted T cells, or PBMCs.

With V trimmed by 4 bases and J by 1 base, 10 bases remained unmatched. CDR3 size: 17 residues. The V gene's germline CDR1 is SGHAT and CDR2 FQNNGV. Recruited during active infection, patients (from Seattle) were subsequently followed longitudinally. Original methodology: Amplification of reference gene primers was used by the study to estimate nucleated cell counts. TCRdb keeps only in-frame clones here, not all; method: immunoSEQ multiplex PCR. V and J calls and clone size are as listed in that table; D and trimming were resolved from the DNA. This sample has roughly 120,000 clones; 80% to 95% occur once, and the top ten carry roughly 2%.

The chain couples TRBV11-2 to TRBJ1-2; 9 nucleotides align to TRBD1. The sequenced material came from peripheral blood. The sequence derives from a man aged 50 or older with COVID-19, enrolled during active disease. This CDR3 reads CASSSPRRDRDNYGYTF. The DNA of the CDR3 is TGTGCCAGCAGCTCACCCCGCCGGGACAGGGATAACTATGGCTACACCTTC.